A selection of T cell receptor beta chains follows, all from one sample in a study of radiotherapy plus CTLA-4 blockade in lung cancer. Method: immunoSEQ multiplex PCR; TCRdb's copy keeps in-frame clones and lacks some. The data contain tens of thousands of clones, about 72% of them singletons. The material sequenced was peripheral blood, taken from a patient treated with radiotherapy plus ipilimumab. These receptors all stem from a human donor with non-small cell lung cancer whose response to radiotherapy plus ipilimumab could not be evaluated. Some clones in this sample may be carry-over from other donors' samples. Both conserved end residues are part of each CDR3. Each record gives: D gene, V gene, clone size, J gene, CDR3 protein, CDR3 DNA. D genes are given only for firm matches. Rows may omit the clone size; those that give it use once, few, many or a size class.

D gene: TRBD1
V gene: TRBV19
clone size: NA
J gene: TRBJ2-5
CDR3 protein: CASSPRQGEETQYF
CDR3 DNA: TGTGCCAGTAGCCCGAGACAGGGGGAAGAGACCCAGTACTTC

D gene: TRBD2
V gene: TRBV28
clone size: NA
J gene: TRBJ2-4
CDR3 protein: CASSFASGGAGNIQYF
CDR3 DNA: TGTGCCAGCAGTTTTGCTAGCGGGGGGGCAGGGAACATTCAGTACTTC

D gene: NA
V gene: TRBV4-2
clone size: NA
J gene: TRBJ2-7
CDR3 protein: CASSRGASGSYEQYF
CDR3 DNA: TGTGCCAGCAGCAGAGGAGCTTCGGGTTCCTACGAGCAGTACTTC

D gene: TRBD2
V gene: TRBV7-9
clone size: NA
J gene: TRBJ2-3
CDR3 protein: CASSLVSGGITDTQYF
CDR3 DNA: TGTGCCAGCAGCTTAGTTAGCGGGGGGATCACAGATACGCAGTATTTT

D gene: TRBD1
V gene: TRBV18
clone size: NA
J gene: TRBJ2-1
CDR3 protein: CASSQQGSYNEQFF
CDR3 DNA: TGTGCCAGCTCACAACAGGGGTCCTACAATGAGCAGTTCTTC

D gene: TRBD1
V gene: TRBV6-1
clone size: NA
J gene: TRBJ2-7
CDR3 protein: CASRPDREDEQYF
CDR3 DNA: TGTGCCAGCAGACCCGACAGGGAAGACGAGCAGTACTTC

D gene: NA
V gene: TRBV9
clone size: NA
J gene: TRBJ2-7
CDR3 protein: CASSVDEAAPYAYF
CDR3 DNA: TGTGCCAGCAGCGTAGATGAGGCAGCTCCCTATGCGTACTTC

D gene: TRBD1
V gene: TRBV5-1
clone size: NA
J gene: TRBJ2-7
CDR3 protein: CASSGRTGALYEQYF
CDR3 DNA: TGCGCCAGCAGCGGGAGGACAGGGGCCCTATACGAGCAGTACTTC

D gene: NA
V gene: TRBV6-6
clone size: NA
J gene: TRBJ1-1
CDR3 protein: CASSYVRQNTEAFF
CDR3 DNA: TGTGCCAGCAGTTACGTTCGACAGAACACTGAAGCTTTCTTT

D gene: NA
V gene: TRBV2
clone size: NA
J gene: TRBJ1-3
CDR3 protein: CASGADQGAGNTIYF
CDR3 DNA: TGTGCCAGTGGTGCGGACCAGGGTGCTGGAAACACCATATATTTT

D gene: NA
V gene: TRBV28
clone size: NA
J gene: TRBJ1-2
CDR3 protein: CASSLWGTFQGKDGYTF
CDR3 DNA: TGTGCCAGCAGTTTATGGGGTACCTTCCAGGGGAAGGATGGCTACACCTTC

D gene: NA
V gene: TRBV6-5
clone size: NA
J gene: TRBJ1-3
CDR3 protein: CASFPRVFSGNTIYF
CDR3 DNA: TGTGCCAGCTTCCCCAGGGTGTTTTCTGGAAACACCATATATTTT

D gene: NA
V gene: TRBV5-1
clone size: NA
J gene: TRBJ2-7
CDR3 protein: CASSPAGGAAYEQYF
CDR3 DNA: TGCGCCAGCAGCCCGGCCGGGGGAGCGGCCTACGAGCAGTACTTC

D gene: TRBD1
V gene: TRBV7-9
clone size: NA
J gene: TRBJ2-7
CDR3 protein: CASSLRGGQGANEQYF
CDR3 DNA: TGTGCCAGCAGTTTAAGGGGAGGACAGGGGGCCAACGAGCAGTACTTC

D gene: NA
V gene: TRBV5-1
clone size: NA
J gene: TRBJ2-3
CDR3 protein: CASSSYTDTQYF
CDR3 DNA: TGCGCCAGCAGCTCGTACACAGATACGCAGTATTTT

D gene: NA
V gene: TRBV28
clone size: NA
J gene: TRBJ1-5
CDR3 protein: CASSSPHTGPQHF
CDR3 DNA: TGTGCCAGCAGCTCCCCCCACACAGGTCCCCAGCATTTT

D gene: NA
V gene: TRBV11-3
clone size: NA
J gene: TRBJ2-2
CDR3 protein: CASSRDTRGELFF
CDR3 DNA: TGTGCCAGCAGCAGAGATACCAGGGGGGAGCTGTTTTTT

D gene: TRBD1
V gene: TRBV11-1
clone size: NA
J gene: TRBJ2-1
CDR3 protein: CASSLGWTGGSEQFF
CDR3 DNA: TGTGCCAGCAGCTTAGGTTGGACAGGGGGGTCTGAGCAGTTCTTC

D gene: TRBD2
V gene: TRBV6-6
clone size: NA
J gene: TRBJ2-5
CDR3 protein: CASSYSGGRETQYF
CDR3 DNA: TGTGCCAGCAGTTATAGCGGGGGGAGGGAGACCCAGTACTTC

D gene: NA
V gene: TRBV7-3
clone size: once
J gene: TRBJ2-2
CDR3 protein: CASSQYGGTGELFF
CDR3 DNA: TGTGCCAGCAGCCAATACGGTGGCACCGGGGAGCTGTTTTTT

D gene: NA
V gene: TRBV2
clone size: once
J gene: TRBJ2-1
CDR3 protein: CASSPRKEWEQFF
CDR3 DNA: TGTGCCAGCAGCCCTAGAAAGGAATGGGAGCAGTTCTTC

D gene: NA
V gene: TRBV28
clone size: NA
J gene: TRBJ1-2
CDR3 protein: CASSFRQGNYGYTF
CDR3 DNA: TGTGCCAGCAGTTTTCGGCAGGGTAACTATGGCTACACCTTC

D gene: TRBD1
V gene: TRBV9
clone size: NA
J gene: TRBJ1-2
CDR3 protein: CASSRGQGNYGYTF
CDR3 DNA: TGTGCCAGCAGCCGGGGACAGGGTAACTATGGCTACACCTTC

D gene: TRBD1
V gene: TRBV6-1
clone size: NA
J gene: TRBJ1-2
CDR3 protein: CASSEPSQGAYYGYTF
CDR3 DNA: TGTGCCAGCAGTGAACCCTCACAGGGGGCATACTATGGCTACACCTTC

D gene: NA
V gene: TRBV2
clone size: NA
J gene: TRBJ1-5
CDR3 protein: CASSQGGGEQPQHF
CDR3 DNA: TGTGCCAGCAGTCAAGGTGGCGGGGAGCAGCCCCAGCATTTT

D gene: NA
V gene: TRBV18
clone size: NA
J gene: TRBJ2-2
CDR3 protein: CASSPPNRGGTGELFF
CDR3 DNA: TGTGCCAGCTCACCACCGAACAGGGGAGGCACCGGGGAGCTGTTTTTT

D gene: NA
V gene: TRBV7-3
clone size: NA
J gene: TRBJ1-2
CDR3 protein: CASSYGGSYGYTF
CDR3 DNA: TGTGCCAGCAGCTACGGGGGGAGCTATGGCTACACCTTC

D gene: NA
V gene: TRBV9
clone size: NA
J gene: TRBJ1-2
CDR3 protein: CASSVGSYAGNYGYTF
CDR3 DNA: TGTGCCAGCAGCGTTGGATCTTACGCAGGGAACTATGGCTACACCTTC

D gene: TRBD1
V gene: TRBV6-5
clone size: NA
J gene: TRBJ1-2
CDR3 protein: CASSSPGTGRDGYTF
CDR3 DNA: TGTGCCAGCAGTTCCCCCGGGACAGGAAGGGATGGCTACACCTTC

D gene: NA
V gene: TRBV7-7
clone size: NA
J gene: TRBJ2-5
CDR3 protein: CASSRSRALKETQYF
CDR3 DNA: TGTGCTAGCAGCCGAAGCAGGGCTCTTAAGGAGACCCAGTACTTC

D gene: NA
V gene: TRBV5-6
clone size: few
J gene: TRBJ1-2
CDR3 protein: CASSLGGGRGDYGYTF
CDR3 DNA: TGTGCCAGCAGCTTGGGTGGAGGGCGAGGGGACTATGGCTACACCTTC

D gene: NA
V gene: TRBV9
clone size: once
J gene: TRBJ2-5
CDR3 protein: CASSGSGADFGETQYF
CDR3 DNA: TGTGCCAGCAGCGGGTCAGGGGCGGACTTCGGGGAGACCCAGTACTTC

D gene: NA
V gene: TRBV7-9
clone size: NA
J gene: TRBJ1-5
CDR3 protein: CASSPNLENQPQHF
CDR3 DNA: TGTGCCAGCAGCCCGAACTTGGAGAATCAGCCCCAGCATTTT

D gene: NA
V gene: TRBV4-2
clone size: NA
J gene: TRBJ2-7
CDR3 protein: CASSQGMEGYEQYF
CDR3 DNA: TGTGCCAGCAGCCAAGGGATGGAGGGCTACGAGCAGTACTTC

D gene: TRBD2
V gene: TRBV5-1
clone size: NA
J gene: TRBJ2-5
CDR3 protein: CASSSTSGGLGQYF
CDR3 DNA: TGCGCCAGCAGCTCGACTAGCGGGGGGCTTGGGCAGTACTTC

D gene: TRBD2
V gene: TRBV7-9
clone size: NA
J gene: TRBJ2-3
CDR3 protein: CASSFGGISTDTQYF
CDR3 DNA: TGTGCCAGCAGCTTCGGGGGGATAAGCACAGATACGCAGTATTTT

D gene: TRBD2
V gene: TRBV9
clone size: NA
J gene: TRBJ2-1
CDR3 protein: CASSAQTSSPYNEQFF
CDR3 DNA: TGTGCCAGCAGCGCCCAGACTAGCTCCCCCTACAATGAGCAGTTCTTC

D gene: NA
V gene: TRBV4-3
clone size: NA
J gene: TRBJ2-7
CDR3 protein: CASSPPGEQYF
CDR3 DNA: TGCGCCAGCAGCCCACCGGGCGAGCAGTACTTC

D gene: NA
V gene: TRBV7-2
clone size: NA
J gene: TRBJ1-5
CDR3 protein: CASSLGSTGNQPQHF
CDR3 DNA: TGTGCCAGCAGCTTAGGGAGCACGGGCAATCAGCCCCAGCATTTT

D gene: TRBD1
V gene: TRBV28
clone size: NA
J gene: TRBJ1-4
CDR3 protein: CASTFDRGGKLFF
CDR3 DNA: TGTGCCAGCACCTTCGACAGGGGCGGAAAACTGTTTTTT

D gene: NA
V gene: TRBV6-6
clone size: NA
J gene: TRBJ1-2
CDR3 protein: CASSYGGQTTSRTF
CDR3 DNA: TGTGCCAGCAGTTACGGTGGACAGACTACCTCGCGCACCTTC

D gene: TRBD1
V gene: TRBV2
clone size: NA
J gene: TRBJ1-5
CDR3 protein: CASSDQGGIIGNQPQHF
CDR3 DNA: TGTGCCAGCAGTGACCAGGGGGGCATAATAGGCAATCAGCCCCAGCATTTT

D gene: NA
V gene: TRBV6-1
clone size: NA
J gene: TRBJ1-1
CDR3 protein: CASSEAGGRVNTEAFF
CDR3 DNA: TGTGCCAGCAGTGAAGCAGGAGGACGGGTAAACACTGAAGCTTTCTTT

D gene: NA
V gene: TRBV5-1
clone size: NA
J gene: TRBJ2-7
CDR3 protein: CASSLGAELYEQYF
CDR3 DNA: TGCGCCAGCAGCTTGGGAGCGGAGCTCTACGAGCAGTACTTC

D gene: TRBD1
V gene: TRBV4-1
clone size: few
J gene: TRBJ1-1
CDR3 protein: CASSQEHRGTEAFF
CDR3 DNA: TGCGCCAGCAGCCAGGAACACAGGGGAACTGAAGCTTTCTTT

D gene: TRBD1
V gene: TRBV29-1
clone size: NA
J gene: TRBJ2-1
CDR3 protein: CSGTGLSSYNEQFF
CDR3 DNA: TGCAGCGGGACAGGGCTTAGCTCCTACAATGAGCAGTTCTTC

D gene: NA
V gene: TRBV4-2
clone size: NA
J gene: TRBJ2-2
CDR3 protein: CASSPGGPNTGELFF
CDR3 DNA: TGTGCCAGCAGCCCCGGGGGGCCTAACACCGGGGAGCTGTTTTTT

D gene: NA
V gene: TRBV28
clone size: NA
J gene: TRBJ1-5
CDR3 protein: CASSLWAIRTVNQPQHF
CDR3 DNA: TGTGCCAGCAGTTTATGGGCCATTCGGACAGTCAATCAGCCCCAGCATTTT

D gene: TRBD2
V gene: TRBV5-1
clone size: NA
J gene: TRBJ2-1
CDR3 protein: CASSLKLSLSSGNNEQFF
CDR3 DNA: TGCGCCAGCAGCTTAAAGCTCTCGCTCTCTAGCGGAAACAATGAGCAGTTCTTC

D gene: NA
V gene: TRBV4-3
clone size: NA
J gene: TRBJ1-4
CDR3 protein: CASSQDLGGATNEKLFF
CDR3 DNA: TGCGCCAGCAGCCAAGATCTGGGGGGGGCAACTAATGAAAAACTGTTTTTT

D gene: TRBD2
V gene: TRBV30
clone size: NA
J gene: TRBJ2-5
CDR3 protein: CAWNTAGTSAETQYF
CDR3 DNA: TGTGCCTGGAATACCGCCGGGACTAGCGCAGAGACCCAGTACTTC

D gene: TRBD1
V gene: TRBV18
clone size: NA
J gene: TRBJ2-3
CDR3 protein: CASSPDSRDRGTDTQYF
CDR3 DNA: TGTGCCAGCTCACCGGACTCCCGGGACAGAGGTACAGATACGCAGTATTTT